These 22 T cell receptor beta chains originate from one sample sequenced in a study of cytomegalovirus exposure and HLA in healthy donors. Primers: 60 Vbeta forward and 13 Jbeta reverse. Sequencing was performed with immunoSEQ multiplex PCR; in TCRdb, only in-frame clones are kept and a portion is missing. Among about 140,000 clones listed, 73% were seen once. Sequencing was performed on PBMCs. The receptors here all came from a woman aged 40 to 50 in good health and CMV-seronegative.

The J gene is TRBJ1-2, the V gene TRBV5-1; the match to TRBD1 covers 12 bases. The CDR3 runs to 19 residues. Trimming took 0 bases from V and 3 from J; bases not matched to a gene: 12. Germline V CDR1 and CDR2: SGHRS, YFSETQ. The CDR3 loop reads CASSLGRWGQGASYYGYTF. In DNA, the CDR3 is TGCGCCAGCAGCTTGGGGAGATGGGGACAGGGGGCTAGCTACTATGGCTACACCTTC.

This clone was counted only a few times. The chain has TRBV2 and TRBJ1-6, with 9 bases matching TRBD1. Looked up from germline, CDR1 is SNHLY and CDR2 is FYNNEI. The CDR3 sequence is 14 residues long. With V trimmed by 6 bases and J by 7 bases, 4 bases remained unmatched. Here the CDR3 DNA reads TGTGCCAGCAGGGACAGGGGAGCAAATTCACCCCTCCACTTT. It codes for CASRDRGANSPLHF. The whole variable domain, filled in from reference TRBV2 and TRBJ1-6, reads EPEVTQTPSHQVTQMGQEVILRCVPISNHLYFYWYRQILGQKVEFLVSFYNNEISEKSEIFDDQFSVERPDGSNFTLKIRSTKLEDSAMYFCASRDRGANSPLHFGNGTRLTVT.

Remarks on this clone: At one boundary the junction diverges from the germline segment, which might be a read error. The V and J genes are TRBV4-3 and TRBJ2-1; 8 bases match TRBD1. The CDR3 extends over 17 amino acids. Germline V lookup: CDR1 LGHNA, CDR2 YSLEER. Here the CDR3 DNA reads TGCGCCAGCAGCCAAGTCCACGGACAGGGAGCCTATAATGAGCAGTTCTTC. Translation gives CASSQVHGQGAYNEQFF.

This sequence joins TRBV4-3 and TRBJ2-3; a weak D match, TRBD2 (5 bases). Germline lookup yields CDR1 LGHNA and CDR2 YSLEER. This CDR3 is 16 amino acids long. The V end was cut by 4 bases, the J end by 0 bases, with 14 bases between. CDR3 in amino acids: CASSLTRASSTDTQYF. The CDR3 nucleotides are TGCGCCAGCAGCCTCACTAGGGCGTCTAGCACAGATACGCAGTATTTT.

This clone was detected only once. The J gene is TRBJ1-1, the V gene TRBV9, with TRBD1 identical over 8 bases. V lost 0 bases to trimming and J lost 5 bases; unmatched junction nucleotides: 6. This CDR3 spans 15 amino acids. The germline gives CDR1 SGDLS, CDR2 YYNGEE. The CDR3 coding sequence is TGTGCCAGCAGCGTAGCGTCAGGGGGCGGAACTGAAGCTTTCTTT. It translates to CASSVASGGGTEAFF.

This clone has a single count. This chain connects TRBV5-1 to TRBJ2-2, with D possibly matching TRBD2 (5 bases). Germline CDR1 reads SGHRS; CDR2 reads YFSETQ. V dropped 4 bases and J dropped 1 base, with 17 bases sitting between them. This CDR3 comprises 17 residues. The CDR3 sequence is CASSPEGGRMNTGELFF. The CDR3 DNA reads as TGCGCCAGCAGCCCGGAAGGCGGGCGGATGAACACCGGGGAGCTGTTTTTT.

The gene calls are TRBV4-2 and TRBJ2-3, with a weak D call TRBD2 (7 bases). Germline V CDR1 and CDR2: LGHNA, YNFKEQ. Trimming removed 1 base from V and 0 bases from J, with 11 bases in between. This CDR3 comprises 16 residues. The CDR3 bases are TGTGCCAGCAGCCAAGGGCGGGGGCCCAGCACAGATACGCAGTATTTT. Protein product: CASSQGRGPSTDTQYF.

The sample holds a few counts of this clone. The chain recombines TRBV6-6 with TRBJ2-5; TRBD2 is a possible D gene (5 bases). The germline CDR1 and CDR2 sequences are MNHNY and SVGAGI (reference sequence). The CDR3 extends over 12 amino acids. The V gene lost 7 bases and the J gene lost 1 base, with 7 bases spanning the gap. The CDR3 here is CASMDSQETQYF. DNA for the CDR3: TGTGCCAGCATGGACTCCCAAGAGACCCAGTACTTC.

As DNA, the CDR3 is TGTGCCAGCAGCTTGGGGACTTTAGATACGCAGTATTTT. Translating it yields CASSLGTLDTQYF. This chain connects TRBV7-9 to TRBJ2-3; weak D call: TRBD2 (6 bases). The CDR3 totals 13 residues. Between the trimmed V and J ends, which lost 3 bases and 5 bases, there was a span of 9 bases. In germline, CDR1 is SEHNR, CDR2 FQNEAQ (reference sequence).

CDR3 sequence (DNA): TGTGCCAGCAGAGTTCTGGCGGGGGGGCTTGGTGAGCAGTTCTTC. Amino acid sequence: CASRVLAGGLGEQFF. The chain links TRBV7-8 to TRBJ2-1; 9 bases align to TRBD2. CDR3 length: 15 residues. V lost 6 bases and J lost 9; bases outside the gene matches: 12. Per germline, CDR1 SGHVS and CDR2 FQNEAQ.

This clone was picked up a small number of times. This rearrangement joins TRBV10-3 to TRBJ1-1; D remains ambiguous. This CDR3 is 12 amino acids long. Germline V gene lookup returns CDR1 ENHRY and CDR2 SYGVKD. V was clipped by 6 bases and J by 3 bases, with 8 bases between them. The CDR3 DNA reads as TGTGCCATCAGGGGGAGGGACACTGAAGCTTTCTTT. Translating gives CAIRGRDTEAFF.

This clone was counted a single time. J is TRBJ1-2 and V is TRBV10-3; D possibly corresponds to TRBD1 (5 bases). V lost 0 bases and J lost 5, with 13 bases in between. The V gene's germline CDR1 is ENHRY and CDR2 SYGVKD. This CDR3 spans 15 amino acids. CDR3 region: CAISESGRQGYGYTF. The CDR3 DNA reads TGTGCCATCAGTGAGTCGGGTCGTCAGGGATATGGCTACACCTTC.

The chain employs TRBV7-8 and TRBJ2-1, with a weak D call TRBD2 (7 bases). The CDR3 runs 16 residues. CDR1 and CDR2 from the germline V gene are SGHVS and FQNEAQ. V was clipped by 7 bases and J by 6 bases, with 22 bases between them. DNA for the CDR3: TGTGCCAGCAAGAAACAGGGTGGAGGGGGGGGCAATGAGCAGTTCTTC. Amino acid sequence: CASKKQGGGGGNEQFF.

The chain employs TRBV4-2 and TRBJ1-2; 7 positions match TRBD1. Unmatched junction bases numbered 3, after V lost 0 bases and J lost 5 bases. The CDR3 loop spans 14 amino acids. Germline lookup yields CDR1 LGHNA and CDR2 YNFKEQ. DNA for the CDR3: TGTGCCAGCAGCCAAGACCTGACAGGGTATGGCTACACCTTC. The encoded protein is CASSQDLTGYGYTF.

This clone was seen a handful of times. In DNA, the CDR3 is TGTGCCAGCAGGTTATTGGGGGGAGGGCTTTATAATTCACCCCTCCACTTT. Its translation: CASRLLGGGLYNSPLHF. The chain combines TRBV7-2 with TRBJ1-6; D may be TRBD1 (5 bases). V was pared by 6 bases and J by 4 bases, with 19 bases between. Germline values: CDR1 SGHTA, CDR2 FQGNSA. The CDR3 has 17 residues.

This chain links TRBV9 with TRBJ2-5; TRBD1 aligns across 10 bases. Trimming at V came to 3 bases and at J to 4 bases, leaving 6 bases not matched to a gene. The germline V gene encodes CDR1 SGDLS and CDR2 YYNGEE. The CDR3 totals 15 residues. The CDR3 DNA is TGTGCCAGCAGCGAGGGACAGGGGTTTAGAGAGACCCAGTACTTC. Translated, it gives CASSEGQGFRETQYF.

This clone was seen more than once but under ten times. CDR3 residues: CASSERGQGATEAFF. For the CDR3, the DNA is TGTGCCAGCAGTGAAAGGGGACAGGGGGCCACTGAAGCTTTCTTT. The J gene is TRBJ1-1, the V gene TRBV2, with TRBD1 matching over 12 bases. After removal of 2 bases from V and 4 bases from J, the junction contained 2 bases not matched to a gene. The CDR3 is made up of 15 amino acids. CDR1 is SNHLY, CDR2 FYNNEI, per germline.

V gene TRBV6-1 combines with J gene TRBJ1-6, with D unclear. The CDR3 totals 17 residues. V was shortened by 2 bases and J by 8 bases, with 19 bases between the two germline ends. In germline, CDR1 is MNHNS, CDR2 SASEGT. The CDR3 bases are TGTGCCAGCAGTGAACCTGTTCTAGCGCTAGGCGATTCACCCCTCCACTTT. The encoded protein is CASSEPVLALGDSPLHF.

The CDR3 region is CASSNRGSSGNTIYF. The DNA for the CDR3 is TGTGCCAGCAGCAACCGGGGTAGCTCTGGAAACACCATATATTTT. This rearrangement joins TRBV9 to TRBJ1-3; no clear D. CDR3 length: 15 amino acids. Trimming cost V 4 bases and J 0 bases, with 11 bases left between them. The germline V gene encodes CDR1 SGDLS and CDR2 YYNGEE. Looking up the rest from reference TRBV9 and TRBJ1-3 gives the full variable domain: DSGVTQTPKHLITATGQRVTLRCSPRSGDLSVYWYQQSLDQGLQFLIQYYNGEERAKGNILERFSAQQFPDLHSELNLSSLELGDSALYFCASSNRGSSGNTIYFGEGSWLTVV.

This rearrangement joins TRBV7-2 to TRBJ2-1; D perhaps matches TRBD1 (8 bases). Germline CDR1 and CDR2: SGHTA and FQGNSA. Trimming stripped 1 base from V and 15 bases from J, with 19 bases between. The CDR3 covers 14 residues. CDR3 coding DNA: TGTGCCAGCAGCTTAGGTCCACAGGGGGGGTATCTGTTCTTC. It is translated as CASSLGPQGGYLFF. Variable domain in full (rest from reference TRBV7-2 and TRBJ2-1): GAGVSQSPSNKVTEKGKDVELRCDPISGHTALYWYRQSLGQGLEFLIYFQGNSAPDKSGLPSDRFSAERTGGSVSTLTIQRTQQEDSAVYLCASSLGPQGGYLFFGPGTRLTVL.

The rearrangement uses TRBV6-5 and TRBJ1-2; perhaps TRBD1 as D (5 bases). The CDR3 has 14 residues. Germline V CDR1 and CDR2: MNHEY, SVGAGI. The germline V and J ends were trimmed by 5 bases and 4 bases, with 14 bases remaining between them. The CDR3 reads CASSESRVGYGYTF. The CDR3 DNA sequence: TGTGCCAGCAGTGAATCCAGGGTAGGCTATGGCTACACCTTC.

This clone was seen only a few times. The chain is built from TRBV4-3 and TRBJ1-4; no definite D call. This CDR3 has 15 amino acids. Germline V CDR1 and CDR2: LGHNA, YSLEER. Trimming removed 1 base at V and 8 bases at J, with 14 bases between. In DNA form, the CDR3 reads TGCGCCAGCAGCCAAGGAAACGTAGGAGGGGAAAAACTGTTTTTT. Amino acids: CASSQGNVGGEKLFF.